This record covers a single TCR beta chain. Its antigen is as yet unknown. This sample was included in a study of cytomegalovirus exposure and HLA in healthy donors. On the study more broadly: From donors who were HLA-typed, an early data release held 80 million to 85 million unique TCRs.

Germline V gives CDR1 SGHRS, CDR2 YFSETQ. With V trimmed by 3 bases and J by 15 bases, 7 bases remained unmatched. There are 14 residues in the CDR3. PCR was performed using 60 Vbeta and 13 Jbeta primers. Assay: immunoSEQ multiplex PCR; the TCRdb copy retains only in-frame clones and omits some. This repertoire shows some 110,000 clones, roughly two thirds found once; its top ten account for less than 3%. Findings of the study overall: High specificity and sensitivity for cytomegalovirus status were reported for the classifier.

The clonotype originates from a female donor in good health and CMV-seronegative. The chain combines TRBV5-1 with TRBJ2-1; TRBD2 matches at 15 bases. Source material: PBMCs. CDR3 in DNA: TGCGCCAGCAGCTCAGATGGACTAGCGGGAGGGCGGTTCTTC. Translating it yields CASSSDGLAGGRFF.